Reported below is one TCR beta chain. TCRdb re-called the 5' RACE reads and shows each CDR3 protein once, DNA omitted. The specimen's table records some 140,000 distinct CDR3 sequences. This sample was included in a study of T cells expressing NK-cell markers. CDR3 size: 15 residues. Germline V gene data show CDR1 as SGHVS and CDR2 as FQNEAQ. The clonotype comes from a woman aged 45-59 years in good health. The sample comprised blood T cells: a sorted CD56 or NKG2C T cell subset, CD4+ or CD8+ T cells, or bulk PBMC T cells (not recorded which). This chain uses TRBV7-8 with TRBJ2-1; TCRdb's D call, TRBD2, is unchecked because there is no DNA. The CDR3 region is CASSFGTGGYNEQFF.